These 22 T cell receptor beta chains were all obtained from the same sample, sequenced in a study of blood T cell repertoires in COVID-19. The protocol was immunoSEQ multiplex PCR, while the TCRdb copy is restricted to in-frame clones and leaves out a portion. The sample lists tens of thousands of clones, roughly 84% occurring once. Sequences were obtained from peripheral blood. All receptors derive from a human donor in a cohort sampled during active COVID-19.

V gene TRBV6-5 combines with J gene TRBJ1-5; no clear D gene. V lost 6 bases and J 1 base, leaving 7 bases between the germline ends. The germline CDR1 and CDR2 sequences are MNHEY and SVGAGI. The CDR3 is made up of 13 amino acids. CDR3: CASRSRSNQPQHF. CDR3 sequence (DNA): TGTGCCAGCAGATCCAGAAGCAATCAGCCCCAGCATTTT.

The V and J genes are TRBV25-1 and TRBJ1-2; maybe TRBD1 (5 bases). The CDR3 is 12 residues long. Looked up from germline, CDR1 is MGHDK and CDR2 is SYGVNS. V was pared by 5 bases and J by 6 bases, with 10 bases between. The CDR3 sequence is CASSSRGDGYTF. DNA for the CDR3: TGTGCCAGCAGTAGTCGGGGGGATGGCTACACCTTC.

The chain employs TRBV29-1 and TRBJ2-5; maybe TRBD2 (6 bases). The CDR3 spans 13 residues. The V end lost 0 bases, the J end lost 4 bases, and 9 bases lay between the germline ends. The germline V gene encodes CDR1 SQVTM and CDR2 ANQGSEA. In DNA, the CDR3 is TGCAGCGTTGAAGAATGGGGAGGAGAGACCCAGTACTTC. It is translated as CSVEEWGGETQYF.

V is TRBV5-1 and J is TRBJ2-7; D perhaps matches TRBD1 (6 bases). CDR1 is SGHRS and CDR2 is YFSETQ in the germline V gene. V was clipped by 6 bases and J by 6 bases, with 19 bases between them. The length of the CDR3 is 14 residues. The DNA for the CDR3 is TGCGCCAGCATGGAGACAGGCTTCTCGAGCGAGCAGTACTTC. It encodes CASMETGFSSEQYF.

The V call is TRBV9, the J call TRBJ2-7; TRBD1 aligns across 8 bases. Per germline, CDR1 SGDLS and CDR2 YYNGEE. The length of the CDR3 is 16 residues. The V gene end was trimmed by 4 bases and the J gene end by 2 bases; junction bases not matched to a gene: 11. This CDR3 is CASSTGQGGPPYEQYF. CDR3 bases: TGTGCCAGCAGCACAGGACAGGGAGGCCCACCCTACGAGCAGTACTTC.

V is TRBV5-1 and J is TRBJ2-6; 7 nucleotides align to TRBD1. V trimming: 3 bases; J trimming: 1 base; junction bases outside the gene matches: 10. Germline assignment: CDR1 SGHRS and CDR2 YFSETQ. This CDR3 has 18 residues. The CDR3 here is CASSSYRGSSSGANVLTF. The CDR3, as DNA: TGCGCCAGCAGCTCCTACAGGGGATCCTCATCTGGGGCCAACGTCCTGACTTTC.

The sample holds a few counts of this clone. The V gene is TRBV7-9, the J gene TRBJ1-4; TRBD1 is a possible D gene (5 bases). V was clipped by 5 bases and J by 2 bases, with 9 bases between them. The length of the CDR3 is 14 residues. Germline CDR1 SEHNR, CDR2 FQNEAQ (reference sequence). As DNA, the CDR3 is TGTGCCAGCAGCACGGACATGACTAATGAAAAACTGTTTTTT. Encoded protein: CASSTDMTNEKLFF.

V gene TRBV28 combines with J gene TRBJ2-7; 8 nucleotides agree with TRBD2. Germline assignment: CDR1 MDHEN and CDR2 SYDVKM. J was trimmed by 5 bases and V by 2 bases; bases with no gene match: 2. The CDR3 covers 13 residues. The CDR3 DNA reads TGTGCCAGCAGTTTAGGCGGGGGGCACGAGCAGTACTTC. Its translation is CASSLGGGHEQYF.

The chain carries TRBV15 and TRBJ2-5, with TRBD1 matching 12 bases. From germline, CDR1 is LNHNV and CDR2 YYDKDF (reference sequence). This CDR3 comprises 19 residues. With 4 bases clipped from V and 3 bases from J, the junction kept 15 bases outside the gene matches. The CDR3 sequence: CATSKADVGQGAREETQYF. In nucleotides, the CDR3 is TGTGCCACCAGCAAAGCCGACGTGGGACAGGGGGCCCGGGAAGAGACCCAGTACTTC.

CDR3 nucleotide sequence: TGCGCCAGCAGCCAGGGGGACAGGGAAGGTGGCTACACCTTC. Protein sequence: CASSQGDREGGYTF. The J gene is TRBJ1-2, the V gene TRBV4-1; 9 bases map to TRBD1. The CDR3 spans 14 residues. Germline CDR1 reads MGHRA; CDR2 reads YSYEKL. The trim removed 3 bases at V and 7 bases at J, leaving 6 bases unmatched.

The J gene is TRBJ1-1, the V gene TRBV29-1, with 7 bases identical to TRBD1. Trimming at V came to 7 bases and at J to 10 bases, leaving 9 bases not matched to a gene. This CDR3 contains 11 residues. Germline CDR1 SQVTM, CDR2 ANQGSEA. The CDR3 sequence is CSGRGLQGAFF. The CDR3 bases are TGCAGCGGGAGGGGGCTCCAGGGAGCTTTCTTT.

This chain joins TRBV21-1 and TRBJ1-4; the DNA was not used to check the table's D call, TRBD1. TRBV21-1 is labeled a pseudogene. The CDR3 runs 15 residues. The chain's CDR3 is CASTITGRVEEKLFF. The CDR3 DNA reads TGTGCCAGCACCATCACCGGCAGGGTCGAAGAAAAACTGTTTTTT.

This rearrangement joins TRBV6-1 to TRBJ1-5; D uncertain. The CDR3 consists of 15 residues. V was pared by 1 base and J by 3 bases, with 10 bases between. CDR1 is MNHNS and CDR2 is SASEGT in the germline V gene. CDR3 sequence (DNA): TGTGCCAGCAGTGAAGGCCGGGATTACAATCAGCCCCAGCATTTT. Protein sequence: CASSEGRDYNQPQHF.

The chain is built from TRBV27 and TRBJ2-6, with D maybe TRBD1 (6 bases). This CDR3 has 17 residues. Germline V gives CDR1 MNHEY, CDR2 SMNVEV (reference sequence). Trimming pared 3 bases from V and 2 bases from J, leaving 14 bases between. DNA of the CDR3: TGTGCCAGCAGTTTCCGTCCACAGGGAGCTGGGGCCAACGTCCTGACTTTC. This translates into CASSFRPQGAGANVLTF.

The rearrangement uses TRBV5-4 and TRBJ2-7, with 7 positions matching TRBD1. In germline, CDR1 is SGHNT, CDR2 YYREEE (reference sequence). Losses at the gene ends were 0 bases for V and 4 bases for J; bases not matched to a gene: 4. The CDR3 extends over 14 amino acids. CDR3 amino acids: CASSLASDRYEQYF. The CDR3 DNA reads as TGTGCCAGCAGCTTGGCCTCGGACAGGTACGAGCAGTACTTC.

This chain links TRBV19 with TRBJ1-1; D is undetermined. V lost 1 base and J 0 bases, leaving 9 bases between the germline ends. This CDR3 has 15 residues. Germline-derived CDR1 and CDR2 are LNHDA and SQIVND (reference sequence). Here the CDR3 reads CASSIGAVLNTEAFF. In nucleotides, the CDR3 is TGTGCCAGTAGTATAGGTGCAGTTTTGAACACTGAAGCTTTCTTT.

In its sample, this clone was seen a few times. The CDR3 nucleotides read TGTGCCAGCAGCCAGGCGGGGAATCAGCCCCAGCATTTT. Protein product: CASSQAGNQPQHF. V gene TRBV3-1 (or the pseudogene TRBV3-2) combines with J gene TRBJ1-5; no clear D. Germline V gene lookup returns CDR1 LGHDT and CDR2 YNNKEL (reference sequence). The length of the CDR3 is 13 residues. With 3 bases removed from V and 4 bases from J, the gap between germline ends came to 7 bases.

CDR3 DNA sequence: TGTGCCAGCTCACCGAGGTCTTCCTACGAGCAGTACTTC. Translated: CASSPRSSYEQYF. The rearrangement uses TRBV18 and TRBJ2-7; no firm D call. V shed 3 bases and J shed 1 base, with 7 bases lying between them. Germline loops: CDR1 KGHSH, CDR2 LQKENI. This CDR3 comprises 13 residues. Filled out from reference TRBV18 and TRBJ2-7, the complete variable domain reads NAGVMQNPRHLVRRRGQEARLRCSPMKGHSHVYWYRQLPEEGLKFMVYLQKENIIDESGMPKERFSAEFPKEGPSILRIQQVVRGDSAAYFCASSPRSSYEQYFGPGTRLTVT.

The CDR3 DNA sequence: TGTGCCAGCAGCTTAGTGGGGGGGGGTGGAGTAGATACGCAGTATTTT. It specifies CASSLVGGGGVDTQYF. The chain is built from TRBV11-2 and TRBJ2-3, with 7 bases identical to TRBD2. The CDR3 runs 16 residues. Looked up from germline, CDR1 is SGHAT and CDR2 is FQNNGV. V shed 1 base, J shed 5 bases, and the junction held 9 bases outside the gene matches.

The gene calls are TRBV5-1 and TRBJ2-3, with D uncertain. The germline CDR1 and CDR2 sequences are SGHRS and YFSETQ. This CDR3 is built from 13 residues. V was pared by 5 bases and J by 5 bases, with 12 bases between. CDR3 coding DNA: TGCGCCAGCAGTTCCCTCCTGTTAGATACGCAGTATTTT. Its protein product is CASSSLLLDTQYF.

Here the CDR3 DNA reads TGTGCCAGCAGCTTGGGGGGGGGCAGGAACACTGAAGCTTTCTTT. It yields the protein CASSLGGGRNTEAFF. This chain links TRBV5-4 with TRBJ1-1, with D maybe TRBD1 (6 bases). The CDR3 is 15 residues long. Germline V gene sequence: CDR1 SGHNT, CDR2 YYREEE (reference sequence). V was pared by 0 bases and J by 1 base, with 10 bases between.

The CDR3 region has the DNA TGTGCCAGCAGCTTGGTAGGGGGCAACGAGCAGTACTTC. This sequence encodes CASSLVGGNEQYF. The rearrangement links TRBV5-5 to TRBJ2-7, with TRBD1 matching over 7 bases. The CDR3 has 13 residues. Germline loops: CDR1 SGHKS, CDR2 YYEKEE (reference sequence). V lost 0 bases, J lost 5 bases, and 2 bases stayed unmatched.